This TCR beta chain was profiled in a study of blood T cell repertoires in COVID-19. In the study overall: Acute and convalescent COVID-19 specimens originated in the United States, Italy and Spain.

Some clones are missing from TCRdb's copy, which holds only in-frame ones; the method was immunoSEQ multiplex PCR. The repertoire holds 180,000 or so clones, 70% to 90% seen once, with over 2.5% in the top ten. The material sequenced was peripheral blood. The TCR originated in a man in his 60s with acute or convalescent COVID-19.

CDR3: CASSTTSGKDTGELFF. The CDR3 nucleotides are TGTGCCAGCAGCACGACTAGCGGGAAGGACACCGGGGAGCTGTTTTTT. The gene calls are TRBV7-9 and TRBJ2-2; 11 bases are a match to TRBD2. The CDR3 spans 16 residues. V gave up 5 bases and J gave up 3 bases; unmatched junction bases: 5. In germline, CDR1 is SEHNR, CDR2 FQNEAQ (reference sequence).